These 7 T cell receptor beta chains were sequenced from one sample in a study of blood T cell repertoires in COVID-19. Measured with immunoSEQ multiplex PCR; TCRdb has only the in-frame clones, and not every one. The repertoire holds some 120,000 clones, with around three quarters as singletons. The sequenced sample was peripheral blood. The receptors were gathered from a woman aged 70 to 79 with acute or convalescent COVID-19.

This chain links TRBV4-2 with TRBJ1-4; D is unclear. The germline V gene has CDR1 LGHNA and CDR2 YNFKEQ. This CDR3 has 15 amino acids. Between the trimmed V and J ends, which lost 1 base and 3 bases, there was a span of 9 bases. The CDR3 loop is CASSQGGEANEKLFF. In DNA form, the CDR3 reads TGTGCCAGCAGCCAAGGTGGAGAAGCTAATGAAAAACTGTTTTTT.

The V call is TRBV3-1 (or the pseudogene TRBV3-2), the J call TRBJ1-6; D is undetermined. Germline values: CDR1 LGHDT, CDR2 YNNKEL (reference sequence). This CDR3 contains 15 residues. V was pared by 7 bases and J by 7 bases, with 17 bases between. The CDR3 DNA sequence: TGTGCCAGCAACCTGGGGAGTCTCACAAATTCACCCCTCCACTTT. This encodes CASNLGSLTNSPLHF.

J is TRBJ1-1 and V is TRBV28; 7 nucleotides align to TRBD1. Germline CDR1 and CDR2: MDHEN and SYDVKM. CDR3 length: 15 amino acids. The trim removed 2 bases at V and 10 bases at J, leaving 13 bases unmatched. The CDR3 sequence: CASSLRGRGGEGAFF. CDR3 nucleotide sequence: TGTGCCAGCAGTTTAAGGGGCAGAGGGGGCGAGGGAGCTTTCTTT.

The CDR3 DNA is TGTGCCGCGGATCGAGGCTATGGCTACACCTTC. Translation gives CAADRGYGYTF. The V and J genes are TRBV6-5 and TRBJ1-2; no clear D gene. CDR3 size: 11 residues. The V gene lost 11 bases and the J gene lost 4 bases, with 11 bases spanning the gap. CDR1 is MNHEY, CDR2 SVGAGI, per germline.

The chain employs TRBV14 and TRBJ2-3; TRBD2 matches at 8 bases. CDR1 SGHDN and CDR2 FVKESK come from the germline V gene. This CDR3 has 14 amino acids. V dropped 4 bases and J dropped 4; count of bases not matched to a gene: 4. The DNA for the CDR3 is TGTGCCAGCAGCCTCGGGGGGGCCGCAGATACGCAGTATTTT. Its protein product is CASSLGGAADTQYF.

This clone was detected a few times. The V call is TRBV4-3, the J call TRBJ1-6; D is undetermined. The germline V gene has CDR1 LGHNA and CDR2 YSLEER. The ends were cut back, 2 bases at V and 6 bases at J, with 14 bases in the middle. The CDR3 extends over 16 amino acids. The CDR3 DNA is TGCGCCAGCAGCCAAAGCTCCATAGCGGCTAATTCACCCCTCCACTTT. This translates into CASSQSSIAANSPLHF.

CDR3 sequence: CSVEDLESGQGPGNTIYF. CDR3 DNA sequence: TGCAGCGTTGAAGATCTTGAGAGTGGTCAGGGTCCTGGAAACACCATATATTTT. The chain joins TRBV29-1 to TRBJ1-3, with TRBD1 as a possible D gene (5 bases). Germline CDR1 reads SQVTM; CDR2 reads ANQGSEA. Trimming removed 0 bases at V and 2 bases at J, with 20 bases between. The CDR3 loop spans 18 amino acids.